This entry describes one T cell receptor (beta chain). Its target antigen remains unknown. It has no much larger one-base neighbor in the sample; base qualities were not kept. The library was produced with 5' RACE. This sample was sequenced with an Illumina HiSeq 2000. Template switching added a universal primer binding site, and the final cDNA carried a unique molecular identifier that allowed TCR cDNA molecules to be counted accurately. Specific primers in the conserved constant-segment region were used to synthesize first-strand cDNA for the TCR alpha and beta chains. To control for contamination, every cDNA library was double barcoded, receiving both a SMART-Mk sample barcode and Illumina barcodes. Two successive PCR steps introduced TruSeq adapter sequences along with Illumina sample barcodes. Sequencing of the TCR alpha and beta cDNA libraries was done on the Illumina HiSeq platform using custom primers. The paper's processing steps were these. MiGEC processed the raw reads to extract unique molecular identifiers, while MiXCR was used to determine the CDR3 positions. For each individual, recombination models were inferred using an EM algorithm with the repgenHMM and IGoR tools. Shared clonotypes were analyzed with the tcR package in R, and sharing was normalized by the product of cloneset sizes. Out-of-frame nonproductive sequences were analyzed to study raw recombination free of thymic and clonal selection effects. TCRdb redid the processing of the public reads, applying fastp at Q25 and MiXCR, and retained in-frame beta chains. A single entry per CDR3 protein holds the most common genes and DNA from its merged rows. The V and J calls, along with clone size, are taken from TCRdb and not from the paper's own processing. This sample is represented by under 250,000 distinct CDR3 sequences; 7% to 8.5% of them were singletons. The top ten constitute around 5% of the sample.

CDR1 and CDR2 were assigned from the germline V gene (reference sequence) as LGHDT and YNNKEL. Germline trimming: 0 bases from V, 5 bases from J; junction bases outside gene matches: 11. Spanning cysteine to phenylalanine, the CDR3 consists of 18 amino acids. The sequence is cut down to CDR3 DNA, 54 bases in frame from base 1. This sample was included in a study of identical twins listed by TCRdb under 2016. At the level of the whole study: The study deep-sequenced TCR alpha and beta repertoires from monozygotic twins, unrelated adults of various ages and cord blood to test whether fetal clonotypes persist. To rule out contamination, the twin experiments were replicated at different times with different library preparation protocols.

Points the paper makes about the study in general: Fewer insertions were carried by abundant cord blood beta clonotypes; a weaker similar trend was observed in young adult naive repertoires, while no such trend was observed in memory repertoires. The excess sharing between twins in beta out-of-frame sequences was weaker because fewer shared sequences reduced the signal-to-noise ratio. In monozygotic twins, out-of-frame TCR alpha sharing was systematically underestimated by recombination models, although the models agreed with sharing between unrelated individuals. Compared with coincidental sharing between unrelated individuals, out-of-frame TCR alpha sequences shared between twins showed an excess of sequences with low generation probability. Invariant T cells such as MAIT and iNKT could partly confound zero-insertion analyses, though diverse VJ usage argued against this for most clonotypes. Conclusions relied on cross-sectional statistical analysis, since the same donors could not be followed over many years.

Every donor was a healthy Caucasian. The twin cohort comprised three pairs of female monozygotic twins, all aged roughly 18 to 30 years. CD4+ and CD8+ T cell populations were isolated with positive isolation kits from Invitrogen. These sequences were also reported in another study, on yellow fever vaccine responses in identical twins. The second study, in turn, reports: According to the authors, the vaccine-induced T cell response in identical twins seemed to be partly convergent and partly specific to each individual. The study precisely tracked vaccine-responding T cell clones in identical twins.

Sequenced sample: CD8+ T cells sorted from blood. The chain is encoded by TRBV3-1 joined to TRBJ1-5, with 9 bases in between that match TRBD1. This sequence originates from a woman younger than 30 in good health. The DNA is TGTGCCAGCAGCCAAGATCCCAGGACAGGGGATATCCATCAGCCCCAGCATTTT. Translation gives CASSQDPRTGDIHQPQHF.